This T cell receptor beta chain appears in the sequencing data of a study of cytomegalovirus exposure and HLA in healthy donors (dated by TCRdb to the late 2010s). Background on the whole study: An earlier analysis of roughly 610 of the donors reported 250 to 300 Gb of sequence data and around 120 million unique TCR beta sequences obtained from about 179 million T cells. Roughly 290 gigabases of sequencing data and approximately 92 million unique TCR sequences made up an early release that covered nearly 650 HLA-typed donors. The genetic ancestry cluster associated with self-reported Caucasian donors included 70% to 85% of the approximately 430 genotyped donors. The study was designed to test whether signatures of past pathogen exposure could be identified by cataloging public T cell receptors. The T cell repertoires of 550 to 850 subjects were profiled by immunosequencing and related to cytomegalovirus serostatus. Besides the first cohort of roughly 640 subjects, a separate validation cohort made up of 120 different subjects was used. High-throughput TCR immunosequencing, statistical association of individual TCRs with disease status, and machine learning were combined to predict cytomegalovirus infection status. A later analysis re-analyzed previously published TCR beta repertoires from several hundred donors and added high-resolution HLA genotyping to study TCR occurrence patterns. Rather than drawing on any new phenotypic data, the later analysis identified candidate immune exposures from TCR beta sequences and the way those sequences occurred across donors. In an earlier analysis of 500 to 650 of the donors, high-throughput TCR beta sequencing was used to judge whether each TCR beta V gene segment behaved as functional or pseudogenic. Donor age, sex, ethnicity and CMV serostatus were compiled alongside the repertoire data. A later genetic analysis used genome-wide SNP genotypes for about three fifths of the roughly 700 donors, treating that subset as a discovery cohort. All discovery cohort repertoires had been generated on a single sequencing platform. HLA typing covered class I and class II loci at four-digit resolution. Typing coverage varied by locus: roughly 620-640 donors for A, B, C, DRB1 and DQB1; some 520 for DQA1; 606 for DPA1; about 450 for DPB1. Roughly 5 DR-DQ haplotypes were handled as single units for association and clustering because linkage in the cohort was strong. Among roughly 370 genotyped donors of the cohort, an average of around 240,000 unique TCR beta nucleotide sequences were sequenced per donor, roughly a sixth of them non-productive.

This clone was recorded only once. This clone's antigen is unknown. No qualities accompany the bases; no much larger clone lies one base away. Findings and caveats that apply to the study as a whole: The sequencing pipeline was judged likely to have produced a cluster of highly shared sequence variants as a technical artifact. According to a later analysis, TCR association rates differed among HLA loci, with DRB1 alleles showing the most associated TCRs and HLA-C alleles showing the fewest. A further reported finding was that TCR beta sequences accurately predicted the HLA-A and HLA-B alleles for most subjects in the first cohort. Compared with the 666-donor mean, donors in an Asian-associated ancestry cluster had fewer N-insertions in productive TCRs, according to a later genetic analysis. According to a later analysis, parvovirus B19, influenza, CMV and Epstein-Barr virus appeared linked to several top co-occurrence clusters. Three of the identified cytomegalovirus-associated TCR beta chains were confirmed in vitro to be specific for cytomegalovirus antigens. The authors suggested that the approach could potentially be extended to other disease states and immunological phenotypes. When HLA alleles, especially DR and DQ, strongly co-occurred, attributing TCR associations to individual alleles was difficult. Across donors, most TCR sequences were observed very rarely, whereas some public TCRs were present in many individuals. Broadly in line with IMGT annotations, most TCR beta V segments showed up in productive rearrangements about 87% or about 30% of the time in an earlier analysis of 587 of the donors. HLA typing was unavailable for some donors at each locus, so association tests used only the typed subset. Correlated functional status among segregating V segments might be attributable to linkage disequilibrium, but an unknown experimental factor could not be ruled out. Cytomegalovirus status was reported to be diagnosed by the classifier with high specificity and sensitivity in both the original and validation cohorts. A later analysis found that HLA-associated TCR beta chains were more clonally expanded and had lower generation probabilities than equally common non-associated chains. Immune exposure information for the cohort was limited to CMV serostatus. The earlier analysis of 450 to 700 of the donors excluded about 16 rarely observed V segments, including chromosome 9 orphons, because counts were too low. The presence/absence analyses assumed that sequencing depth was roughly uniform across donors, and that assumption may not be true. According to a later analysis, most CMV-associated TCR beta chains appeared to be HLA-restricted, and the HLA associations seemed to be driven largely by CMV exposure. In the study, approximately 160 TCR beta chains were listed as associated with cytomegalovirus. In a later analysis, some 17,000 TCR beta sequences were associated with specific HLA alleles at a false discovery rate of 0.05. Only TCR beta chains were sequenced in this cohort, and the absence of alpha or paired-chain data limited detectable features. An association between a missense DCLRE1C variant and V-gene and J-gene trimming of TCR beta chains was found in a later genetic analysis and replicated in an independent cohort.

The cohort comprised some 700 healthy bone marrow donors. All cohort members were sampled while nominally healthy, although unrecorded immune exposures were likely present. The donor was CMV seropositive and belonged to the group of 250 to 300 seropositive cohort members. Every donor gave a peripheral blood sample, and the peripheral blood mononuclear cells from that sample were used for TCR beta sequencing. Genomic DNA was extracted from the blood cell samples with the Qiagen DNeasy Blood Extraction Kit. Libraries were built with the immunoSEQ multiplex PCR assay. The multiplex PCR relied on a mix of 60 forward primers for TCR Vbeta segments and 13 reverse primers for TCR Jbeta segments. A multiplex PCR assay on genomic DNA amplified the CDR3 region of rearranged TCR beta genes. The Illumina HiSeq System was used to sequence the amplified TCR beta libraries as 87-base-pair reads. The study's own analysis went as follows. A later analysis counted around 72 million unique TCR beta chains across the 550 to 800 repertoires, and around 9.9 million of these chains were shared by at least two donors. Raw reads were error-corrected and collapsed into unique sequences with a nearest-neighbor algorithm that merged closely related sequences to remove PCR and sequencing errors. Alignment of CDR3 sequences to IMGT reference sequences was used to assign V, D and J gene segments. Each retained sequence needed at least a six-nucleotide match to both a V gene segment and a J gene segment. A rearrangement was called productive if the CDR3 had no stop codons and remained in frame with V and J, and every other rearrangement was called non-productive. Following IMGT convention, CDR3 was defined as the stretch from the second conserved V-encoded cysteine up to the conserved J-encoded phenylalanine. In an earlier analysis of more than 550 of the donors, sequences lacking an unambiguous match to a single V gene segment were excluded. An earlier analysis of several hundred of the donors called V segments functional above 56.7% productive rearrangements and segregating when the between-donor standard deviation exceeded 5%. A statistical classification framework was developed to diagnose cytomegalovirus status using the catalog of TCR beta chain sequences. A later analysis assigned V and J genes by comparing TCR nucleotide sequences with IMGT/GENE-DB human TR gene sequences. Using the TCRdist pipeline, a later analysis assigned CDR3 sequences along with most-parsimonious VDJ recombination scenarios. In a later analysis, each TCR beta chain was defined by its CDR3 amino acid sequence together with its V-gene family, and reads without a unique V-gene family were excluded. In a later analysis, 500 to 650 highly shared, low-generation-probability nucleotide sequences were removed to address suspected cross-contamination and a sequencing artifact. For each public chain, a later analysis derived a clonal expansion index from normalized ranks of inferred template counts within each repertoire. In a later analysis, generation probabilities were computed with a VDJ recombination model fitted to out-of-frame rearrangements, and the resulting probabilities were checked against IGoR. In a later analysis, TCR-TCR, TCR-HLA and TCR-CMV co-occurrence was scored with hypergeometric tests, and a repertoire-size bias correction was applied to TCR pairs. To estimate false discovery rates, a later analysis permuted the HLA or CMV assignments 20 times. In a later analysis, co-occurring TCRs were grouped using DBSCAN, with TCRdist sequence similarity added in when clustering inside HLA-allele-positive subsets. Co-occurrence clustering excluded repertoires with fewer than 30,000 or more than 120,000 public chains, plus five with anomalous nucleotide sharing. Drawn from immuneACCESS, this table holds only the in-frame rearrangements with V and J called that TCRdb kept. Clones are partly lost; checked studies trace under half to an unresolved V gene and leave the rest unexplained. D and trimming were read from the DNA, whereas the V and J calls and clone size are those reported in that table. This sample gives about 140,000 clones in total; roughly four fifths of them show up just once. Jointly, the top ten make up about 1.5% of the sample.

This sequence originates from a man aged 30 to 45 in good health and CMV-seropositive. Sequencing was performed on PBMCs.

For the CDR3, the sequence is CASSLGTGTNTGELFF. The sequenced DNA is TGTGCCAGCAGCTTAGGCACAGGAACGAACACCGGGGAGCTGTTTTTT. The rearranged chain carries TRBV7-2 and TRBJ2-2, and possibly TRBD1, on 5 matching bases. The CDR3 runs 16 residues from the cysteine to the phenylalanine. The kept DNA is CDR3 alone, 48 bases in frame from the first base. The germline V gene sets CDR1 to SGHTA and CDR2 to FQGNSA. Trimming takes 1 base from V and 0 bases from J, and the germline ends sit 9 bases apart. Outside the CDR3, residues come from the reference TRBV7-2 and TRBJ2-2 proteins, so the full variable domain is: GAGVSQSPSNKVTEKGKDVELRCDPISGHTALYWYRQSLGQGLEFLIYFQGNSAPDKSGLPSDRFSAERTGGSVSTLTIQRTQQEDSAVYLCASSLGTGTNTGELFFGEGSRLTVL.